Listed below are T cell receptor beta chains from one sample, sequenced in a study of neoadjuvant anti-PD-1 for oral cavity cancer. Produced via immunoSEQ multiplex PCR; TCRdb's table is partial and in-frame only. The sample has 84,000 or so clones, around 80% seen once. Source: PBMCs, taken before nivolumab (anti-PD-1) treatment. The origin of the receptors is a person aged 35-79 years with oral cavity squamous cell carcinoma. The CDR3 runs from the conserved cysteine through the conserved F or W. Fields, in order: J gene, V gene, D gene, clone size, CDR3 DNA, CDR3 protein. D genes are given only for firm matches. Clone size is given for some rows only: seen once, a few or many times, or a class if the clone is expanded.

TRBJ1-1	TRBV6-1	NA	NA	TGTGCCACCCGAAGTGGAGAAGGGAATGATGTTCAAGCTTTCTTT	CATRSGEGNDVQAFF
TRBJ2-1	TRBV7-3	TRBD2	NA	TGTGCCAGCAGCCTAGCACCTCCCGGGACTAGCGGGAGCAATGAGCAGTTCTTC	CASSLAPPGTSGSNEQFF
TRBJ2-1	TRBV27	NA	NA	TGTGCCAGCAGTTTTGGAAGGTGGGATGAGCAGTTCTTC	CASSFGRWDEQFF
TRBJ1-3	TRBV14	NA	NA	TGTGCCAGCAGCCAAGATCTTAGGGGCGGAAACACCATATATTTT	CASSQDLRGGNTIYF
TRBJ1-4	TRBV6-5	NA	NA	TGTGCCAGCAAAGGGGGGTATAATGAAAAACTGTTTTTT	CASKGGYNEKLFF
TRBJ2-7	TRBV6-5	NA	NA	TGTGCCAGCAGTGGCGACAGAGACCCGGCGAAGGAGTACTTC	CASSGDRDPAKEYF
TRBJ2-2	TRBV5-1	NA	NA	TGCGCCAGCAGCTTGGCAGGGGACGGCACCGGGGAGCTGTTTTTT	CASSLAGDGTGELFF
TRBJ1-2	TRBV6-1	NA	NA	TGTGCCAGCAGTGTAGTTGTGGGGGGCTACACCTTC	CASSVVVGGYTF
TRBJ2-3	TRBV10-3	TRBD2	NA	TGTGCCATCAGTGATCTTAGCGGGAGGGATGTCGCAGATACGCAGTATTTT	CAISDLSGRDVADTQYF
TRBJ2-7	TRBV7-2	TRBD2	NA	TGTGCCAGCAGCGTCAAAAGCGGGATCGAGCAGTACTTC	CASSVKSGIEQYF
TRBJ2-1	TRBV11-2	NA	NA	TGTGCCAGCAGCTTACGAACTCCGGCCTACAATGAGCAGTTCTTC	CASSLRTPAYNEQFF
TRBJ2-3	TRBV5-1	TRBD1	NA	TGCGCCAGCAGCTTGGCTCACAGGGGGCAAGATACGCAGTATTTT	CASSLAHRGQDTQYF
TRBJ1-2	TRBV30	NA	NA	TGTGCCTGGAGTGGTCAAGGTGACCTGGGTGACTATGGCTACACCTTC	CAWSGQGDLGDYGYTF
TRBJ2-7	TRBV19	NA	NA	TGTGCCAGTAGTCCCGGACTCGGGTACGAGCAGTACTTC	CASSPGLGYEQYF
TRBJ2-1	TRBV11-3	TRBD2	NA	TGTGCCAGCAGCTTAGATCGTCCCGCGGGAGGGCCCTACAATGAGCAGTTCTTC	CASSLDRPAGGPYNEQFF
TRBJ1-1	TRBV7-3	NA	NA	TGTGCCAGCAGCTTCGGAGAGAACACTGAAGCTTTCTTT	CASSFGENTEAFF
TRBJ1-1	TRBV10-3	NA	NA	TGTGCCATCAGTGGGGGTGCCACTGAAGCTTTCTTT	CAISGGATEAFF
TRBJ2-7	TRBV21-1	NA	once	TGTGCCAGCAGCGACGAGCAGTACTTC	CASSDEQYF
TRBJ1-5	TRBV19	TRBD1	once	TGTGCCAGTAGTATAGATCCCCCTCGGACAGGGCTCAAGGGGGGCAATCAGCCCCAGCATTTT	CASSIDPPRTGLKGGNQPQHF
TRBJ2-1	TRBV30	NA	NA	TGTGCCTGGGGCACTCCTAGGAATGAGCAGTTCTTC	CAWGTPRNEQFF
TRBJ2-7	TRBV9	NA	once	TGTGCCAGCAGCGTAGTTCCTAGCTCCTACGAGCAGTACTTC	CASSVVPSSYEQYF
TRBJ1-4	TRBV7-9	NA	NA	TGTGCCAGCAGCTTAGCCAGTTCGGGGGAAAAACTGTTTTTT	CASSLASSGEKLFF
TRBJ2-1	TRBV5-6	NA	NA	TGTGCCAGCAGCAGCTCGGGATGGGAGCAGTTCTTC	CASSSSGWEQFF
TRBJ2-1	TRBV10-1	TRBD2	few	TGCGCCAGCAGTGACAGAATGCGGGCGGGAGCCGGCGATGAGCAGTTCTTC	CASSDRMRAGAGDEQFF
TRBJ1-1	TRBV6-5	TRBD1	NA	TGTGCCACCGGGACAGCCTCATCGATGAACACTGAAGCTTTCTTT	CATGTASSMNTEAFF
TRBJ2-3	TRBV27	NA	NA	TGTGCCAGCACCTGGGACTTTTCCTCTAGCACGATTACGCAGTATTTT	CASTWDFSSSTITQYF